A single sample gave rise to the 32 T cell receptor beta chains below, sequenced in a study of shared clonotypes between healthy human individuals. Assay used: immunoSEQ multiplex PCR; TCRdb lists only in-frame clones, some missing. Seen here are roughly 2,300,000 clones, around 93% observed once, and the top ten hold around 0.4%. Input material: naive CD4+ T cells from PBMCs. Subset indicated: CD45RA+ positively selected. The origin of the receptors is a man between 18 and 35 years old in good health. Some clones in this sample may be carry-over from other donors' samples.

This clone was detected only a few times. This rearrangement joins TRBV7-9 to TRBJ1-4; D is possibly TRBD1 (5 bases). The CDR3 is made up of 13 amino acids. Trimming left V 8 bases short and J 3 bases short, with 10 bases between. The V gene's germline CDR1 is SEHNR and CDR2 FQNEAQ (reference sequence). This CDR3 reads CASGRAANEKLFF. The CDR3 DNA sequence: TGTGCCAGCGGCAGGGCGGCTAATGAAAAACTGTTTTTT.

This chain joins TRBV10-3 and TRBJ2-5; D gene ambiguous. V lost 0 bases and J 8 bases, leaving 16 bases between the germline ends. The CDR3 totals 15 residues. CDR1 and CDR2 (germline): ENHRY, SYGVKD. The CDR3 DNA reads TGTGCCATCAGTGAGTCGAATCTCGGCCTTGTTACCCAGTACTTC. Translated: CAISESNLGLVTQYF.

This clone appeared a single time. The chain combines TRBV6-6 with TRBJ1-2, with 9 nucleotides matching TRBD1. CDR1 and CDR2 (germline): MNHNY, SVGAGI (reference sequence). This CDR3 has 15 residues. Unmatched junction bases numbered 5, after V lost 2 bases and J lost 4 bases. The CDR3 region has the DNA TGTGCCAGCAGTTACCTGGGACAGGGAACCTATGGCTACACCTTC. It translates to CASSYLGQGTYGYTF.

The V call is TRBV9, the J call TRBJ2-1; 10 bases match TRBD2. The CDR3 loop spans 15 amino acids. The germline CDR1 and CDR2 sequences are SGDLS and YYNGEE. After removal of 4 bases from V and 7 bases from J, the junction contained 8 bases not matched to a gene. The DNA of the CDR3 is TGTGCCAGCAGCCAAGGACTAGCGGAGGGGAATGAGCAGTTCTTC. Translating it yields CASSQGLAEGNEQFF.

The rearrangement joins TRBV18 to TRBJ2-7, with a weak D call TRBD2 (6 bases). This CDR3 spans 14 amino acids. V was shortened by 3 bases and J by 0 bases, with 9 bases between the two germline ends. Germline V gene lookup returns CDR1 KGHSH and CDR2 LQKENI. The DNA of the CDR3 is TGTGCCAGCTCACCCATAGCGGCCTCCTACGAGCAGTACTTC. It yields the protein CASSPIAASYEQYF.

The chain links TRBV6-4 to TRBJ2-1; TRBD2 is a possible D gene (5 bases). Trimming shortened V by 8 bases and J by 10 bases, and 15 bases separated the two germline ends. There are 12 residues in the CDR3. CDR1 MRHNA and CDR2 SNTAGT come from the germline V gene. CDR3 protein: CASGKEVGEQFF. The CDR3 region has the DNA TGTGCCAGCGGTAAGGAGGTGGGGGAGCAGTTCTTC.

The chain links TRBV11-2 to TRBJ2-4; the match to TRBD1 covers 8 bases. CDR1 is SGHAT and CDR2 is FQNNGV in the germline V gene. Unmatched junction bases numbered 12, after V lost 5 bases and J lost 15 bases. The CDR3 sequence is 13 residues long. DNA of the CDR3: TGTGCCAGCAGCCAAGGACAGGGAACCTTCGGGTACTTC. It is translated as CASSQGQGTFGYF.

This clone has a single count. This sequence joins TRBV27 and TRBJ1-5; D ambiguous. The ends were cut back, 2 bases at V and 2 bases at J, with 13 bases in the middle. From germline, CDR1 is MNHEY and CDR2 SMNVEV (reference sequence). The CDR3 is 16 amino acids. The chain's CDR3 is CASSLVHRHGNQPQHF. The DNA of the CDR3 is TGTGCCAGCAGTTTAGTTCACCGGCACGGCAATCAGCCCCAGCATTTT.

The chain is built from TRBV7-9 and TRBJ1-2; D may be TRBD1 (5 bases). CDR3 length: 13 residues. The V end lost 4 bases, the J end lost 2 bases, and 8 bases lay between the germline ends. Germline loops: CDR1 SEHNR, CDR2 FQNEAQ (reference sequence). This CDR3 is CASSYEGNYGYTF. CDR3 in DNA: TGTGCCAGCAGCTATGAGGGGAACTATGGCTACACCTTC. The entire variable domain, with the rest obtained from reference TRBV7-9 and TRBJ1-2, is as follows: DTGVSQNPRHKITKRGQNVTFRCDPISEHNRLYWYRQTLGQGPEFLTYFQNEAQLEKSRLLSDRFSAERPKGSFSTLEIQRTEQGDSAMYLCASSYEGNYGYTFGSGTRLTVV.

This chain connects TRBV14 to TRBJ1-2, with 9 bases fitting TRBD1. CDR1 and CDR2 from the germline V gene are SGHDN and FVKESK. The CDR3 covers 15 residues. The ends lost 4 bases at V and 2 bases at J; junction bases unmatched: 5. The CDR3 coding sequence is TGTGCCAGCAGCCCGGAAACAGGGGGCAACTATGGCTACACCTTC. As protein: CASSPETGGNYGYTF. The variable domain in full, with the rest retrieved from reference TRBV14 and TRBJ1-2, is EAGVTQFPSHSVIEKGQTVTLRCDPISGHDNLYWYRRVMGKEIKFLLHFVKESKQDESGMPNNRFLAERTGGTYSTLKVQPAELEDSGVYFCASSPETGGNYGYTFGSGTRLTVV.

This clone was found once. The chain has TRBV12-5 and TRBJ2-2, with D hard to call. The CDR3 extends over 12 amino acids. V was cut by 2 bases and J by 6 bases, with 4 bases left in between. Germline assignment: CDR1 LGHNT and CDR2 FRNRAP. For the CDR3, the DNA is TGTGCTAGTGGTTTGATCGCCGGGGAGCTGTTTTTT. This encodes CASGLIAGELFF.

This clone occurred once. The gene calls are TRBV10-3 and TRBJ1-2, with a tentative D call TRBD1 (6 bases). CDR3 size: 13 residues. V lost 6 bases and J 3 bases, leaving 11 bases between the germline ends. Germline V CDR1 and CDR2: ENHRY, SYGVKD. CDR3 residues: CAISPTGHYGYTF. CDR3 nucleotides: TGTGCCATCAGCCCTACAGGGCACTATGGCTACACCTTC.

The chain has TRBV27 and TRBJ2-1; the match to TRBD2 covers 14 bases. This CDR3 region has 16 residues. Trimming cost V 4 bases and J 4 bases; bases outside gene matches: 3. Germline CDR1 is MNHEY and CDR2 is SMNVEV (reference sequence). CDR3 sequence reads: CASSSRLAGGYNEQFF. In nucleotides, the CDR3 is TGTGCCAGCAGTTCAAGACTAGCGGGAGGGTACAATGAGCAGTTCTTC.

Only one count was recorded for this clone. In DNA, the CDR3 is TGTGCCAGCAGCTTGCCTGGGGCAGGGACGGAGACCCAGTACTTC. This gives the protein CASSLPGAGTETQYF. This rearrangement joins TRBV5-4 to TRBJ2-5, with D possibly being TRBD1 or TRBD2 (5 bases each). Germline CDR1 and CDR2: SGHNT and YYREEE (reference sequence). CDR3 length: 15 amino acids. V lost 1 base to trimming and J lost 5 bases, with 15 bases between them.

The chain combines TRBV5-1 with TRBJ2-1; D unresolved. CDR3 length: 13 residues. V lost 2 bases and J 5 bases, leaving 8 bases between the germline ends. The germline V gene encodes CDR1 SGHRS and CDR2 YFSETQ. The CDR3 region has the DNA TGCGCCAGCAGCTTCCCCCGGAACAATGAGCAGTTCTTC. It encodes CASSFPRNNEQFF.

This clone showed up just once. The rearrangement links TRBV7-8 to TRBJ1-4; D perhaps matches TRBD1 (5 bases). With 5 bases removed from V and 0 bases from J, the gap between germline ends came to 13 bases. This CDR3 comprises 16 residues. CDR1 is SGHVS and CDR2 is FQNEAQ in the germline V gene. CDR3 protein: CASSQPRGATNEKLFF. DNA of the CDR3: TGTGCCAGCAGCCAACCGCGGGGGGCAACTAATGAAAAACTGTTTTTT.

CDR3 amino acids: CASSYRGQTFSNEQFF. In nucleotides, the CDR3 is TGTGCCAGCAGTTATAGGGGGCAGACCTTTTCCAATGAGCAGTTCTTC. The chain is built from TRBV9 and TRBJ2-1, with 7 bases that match TRBD1. The CDR3 loop spans 16 amino acids. The germline V gene has CDR1 SGDLS and CDR2 YYNGEE. Trimming at V came to 5 bases and at J to 6 bases, leaving 14 bases not matched to a gene.

This chain uses TRBV11-2 with TRBJ2-3; D possibly uses TRBD1 or TRBD2 (6 bases each). Germline CDR1 is SGHAT and CDR2 is FQNNGV. Deletions cut 3 bases from V and 1 base from J, with 8 bases between. The CDR3 is made up of 14 amino acids. CDR3 protein: CASSLRGGTDTQYF. CDR3 sequence (DNA): TGTGCCAGCAGCTTGAGGGGGGGCACAGATACGCAGTATTTT.

DNA for the CDR3: TGTGCCAGCAGCGGACAGCAGTTTCAAGAGACCCAGTACTTC. Its protein product is CASSGQQFQETQYF. V gene TRBV9 combines with J gene TRBJ2-5; possible D gene TRBD1, 5 bases. Germline lookup yields CDR1 SGDLS and CDR2 YYNGEE. The V end was cut by 3 bases, the J end by 2 bases, with 11 bases between. The CDR3 spans 14 residues.

The rearrangement joins TRBV5-4 to TRBJ2-3; the match to TRBD1 covers 9 bases. J lost 3 bases, V lost 4 bases, and 9 bases had no gene match. Germline lookup yields CDR1 SGHNT and CDR2 YYREEE (reference sequence). There are 16 residues in the CDR3. This CDR3 reads CASSHAGTGSTDTQYF. The CDR3 nucleotides read TGTGCCAGCAGCCATGCCGGGACAGGGAGTACAGATACGCAGTATTTT.

The V and J genes are TRBV5-1 and TRBJ2-7; a weak D match, TRBD2 (6 bases). This CDR3 is 17 amino acids long. Trimming removed 3 bases at V and 0 bases at J, with 19 bases between. The V gene's germline CDR1 is SGHRS and CDR2 YFSETQ. CDR3 sequence: CASSYYRDSDGSYEQYF. The CDR3 DNA reads as TGCGCCAGCAGCTACTACCGGGACTCCGACGGCTCCTACGAGCAGTACTTC.

The chain employs TRBV5-1 and TRBJ1-1; the D gene is possibly TRBD1 (6 bases). V was trimmed by 2 bases and J by 3 bases, leaving 11 bases between them. Germline values: CDR1 SGHRS, CDR2 YFSETQ. CDR3 length equals 14 residues. CDR3 nucleotide sequence: TGCGCCAGCAGCTTCGAAGGGGGGGACACTGAAGCTTTCTTT. Residues: CASSFEGGDTEAFF.

V is TRBV27 and J is TRBJ2-5, with a tentative D call TRBD2 (6 bases). V dropped 8 bases and J dropped 1 base, with 20 bases sitting between them. This CDR3 spans 16 amino acids. Germline V gene sequence: CDR1 MNHEY, CDR2 SMNVEV (reference sequence). For the CDR3, the DNA is TGTGCCAGCCGCGATGGGGGACTGGTGGGCCAAGAGACCCAGTACTTC. This codes for CASRDGGLVGQETQYF.

The rearrangement uses TRBV2 and TRBJ2-7; D possibly matches TRBD1 or TRBD2 (6 bases each). Between the trimmed V and J ends, which lost 2 bases and 3 bases, there was a span of 11 bases. CDR1 is SNHLY and CDR2 is FYNNEI in the germline V gene. This CDR3 contains 14 residues. The CDR3 spells CASSEQGTGYEQYF. CDR3 DNA sequence: TGTGCCAGCAGTGAACAGGGGACTGGCTACGAGCAGTACTTC.

The chain combines TRBV28 with TRBJ1-5; D not resolved. V was pared by 6 bases and J by 1 base, with 13 bases between. Germline assignment: CDR1 MDHEN and CDR2 SYDVKM. This CDR3 has 15 amino acids. CDR3 region: CASSPMVSSNQPQHF. CDR3 in DNA: TGTGCCAGCAGCCCAATGGTGAGCAGCAATCAGCCCCAGCATTTT. The complete variable domain, with remaining parts taken from reference TRBV28 and TRBJ1-5, reads DVKVTQSSRYLVKRTGEKVFLECVQDMDHENMFWYRQDPGLGLRLIYFSYDVKMKEKGDIPEGYSVSREKKERFSLILESASTNQTSMYLCASSPMVSSNQPQHFGDGTRLSIL.

The V and J genes are TRBV30 and TRBJ2-5; 9 bases are shared with TRBD2. CDR1 is GTSNPN and CDR2 is SVGIG in the germline V gene (reference sequence). J was trimmed by 3 bases and V by 3 bases; bases with no gene match: 14. The CDR3 sequence is 17 residues long. CDR3 protein: CAWRKIAGGMGEETQYF. The CDR3 DNA reads TGTGCCTGGAGGAAAATCGCGGGGGGGATGGGGGAAGAGACCCAGTACTTC.

Note on this clone: Other DNA sequences in this sample translate to the same CDR3. The V call is TRBV6-4, the J call TRBJ2-2; D is possibly TRBD1 (5 bases). Trimming removed 3 bases at V and 6 bases at J, with 8 bases between. The CDR3 consists of 13 residues. The germline gives CDR1 MRHNA, CDR2 SNTAGT. The CDR3 nucleotides are TGTGCCAGCAGTGAGCAAGGGGCCGGGGAGCTGTTTTTT. Its translation is CASSEQGAGELFF.

This chain joins TRBV10-1 and TRBJ2-1; no definite D call. Trimming pared 3 bases from V and 7 bases from J, leaving 7 bases between. The germline V gene has CDR1 WNHNN and CDR2 SYGVQD (reference sequence). This CDR3 is 12 amino acids long. Written as DNA, the CDR3 is TGCGCCAGCAGTGACCCACCGAATGAGCAGTTCTTC. It specifies CASSDPPNEQFF.

The rearrangement links TRBV6-1 to TRBJ1-2; D is possibly TRBD1 (5 bases). Germline CDR1 reads MNHNS; CDR2 reads SASEGT. The CDR3 runs 15 residues. Trimming stripped 5 bases from V and 2 bases from J, with 15 bases between. The CDR3 reads CASSSRRRGNYGYTF. The CDR3 DNA reads TGTGCCAGCAGTTCTAGGAGAAGGGGAAACTATGGCTACACCTTC.

The V gene is TRBV29-1, the J gene TRBJ2-5, with D hard to call. Germline V gene data show CDR1 as SQVTM and CDR2 as ANQGSEA. CDR3 length equals 12 residues. Trimming took 8 bases from V and 4 from J, leaving 14 bases between them. The CDR3 protein is CSLKTESETQYF. For the CDR3, the DNA is TGCAGCTTAAAGACGGAATCAGAGACCCAGTACTTC.

The J gene is TRBJ2-7, the V gene TRBV7-2, with TRBD2 identical over 11 bases. The V and J ends lost 0 bases and 5 bases, in that order; junction bases with no gene match: 3. Germline V gene data show CDR1 as SGHTA and CDR2 as FQGNSA. This CDR3 comprises 15 residues. The chain's CDR3 is CASSLASGRANEQYF. As DNA, the CDR3 is TGTGCCAGCAGCTTAGCTAGCGGGAGGGCCAACGAGCAGTACTTC.

This sequence joins TRBV5-6 and TRBJ1-2, with unresolved D. Per the germline V gene, CDR1 is SGHDT and CDR2 is YYEEEE. CDR3 length: 15 residues. V lost 4 bases to trimming and J lost 8 bases, with 21 bases between them. The CDR3 loop reads CASSRPTAPRAGYTF. In nucleotides, the CDR3 is TGTGCCAGCAGCCGGCCCACGGCCCCTAGGGCAGGCTACACCTTC.